These 29 T cell receptor beta chains were all obtained from the same sample, sequenced in a study of blood T cell repertoires in COVID-19. The assay was immunoSEQ multiplex PCR, and TCRdb's table has in-frame clones only and misses some. The data contain under 250,000 clones, about 91% of them seen just once; the ten biggest clones take up approximately 1.2%. Sequencing was performed on peripheral blood. Receptors were obtained from a man aged 25 to 40 with acute or convalescent COVID-19.

The V and J genes are TRBV19 and TRBJ2-5, with 10 bases matching TRBD1. The CDR3 runs 15 residues. Germline loops: CDR1 LNHDA, CDR2 SQIVND (reference sequence). Unmatched junction bases numbered 10, after V lost 8 bases and J lost 4 bases. CDR3 DNA: TGTGCCAGTCGTGTATGGGACAGGGGTCGAGAGACCCAGTACTTC. This translates into CASRVWDRGRETQYF.

This clone was counted a single time. The CDR3 sequence: CASSLGGVANEQFF. Here the CDR3 DNA reads TGTGCCAGCAGCCTGGGGGGGGTGGCGAATGAGCAGTTCTTC. This chain uses TRBV5-4 with TRBJ2-1, with 7 bases fitting TRBD2. The germline gives CDR1 SGHNT, CDR2 YYREEE (reference sequence). V was pared by 4 bases and J by 7 bases, with 8 bases of the junction left unmatched. The CDR3 has 14 residues.

The chain employs TRBV24-1 and TRBJ2-7, with D maybe TRBD1 (5 bases). V lost 5 bases and J 5 bases, leaving 12 bases between the germline ends. The CDR3 sequence is 13 residues long. Germline CDR1 reads KGHDR; CDR2 reads SFDVKD. The CDR3 DNA is TGTGCCACCAGTGTGGCAGGGTCTCACGAGCAGTACTTC. This codes for CATSVAGSHEQYF.

This chain joins TRBV7-2 and TRBJ2-7; 9 bases map to TRBD2. CDR1 and CDR2 (germline): SGHTA, FQGNSA. The CDR3 contains 15 residues. V was pared by 1 base and J by 3 bases, with 4 bases of the junction left unmatched. The chain's CDR3 is CASSLDVAGVYEQYF. Here the CDR3 DNA reads TGTGCCAGCAGCTTAGATGTAGCGGGAGTCTACGAGCAGTACTTC.

This chain uses TRBV4-2 with TRBJ2-3; weak D call: TRBD2 (6 bases). Germline CDR1 LGHNA, CDR2 YNFKEQ. V lost 4 bases and J 2 bases, leaving 13 bases between the germline ends. This CDR3 is 15 amino acids long. DNA of the CDR3: TGTGCCAGCAGCCCGGGACTCCTTAACACAGATACGCAGTATTTT. Translation: CASSPGLLNTDTQYF.

The chain joins TRBV30 to TRBJ1-6; D uncertain. Deletions cut 2 bases from V and 7 bases from J, with 9 bases between. CDR1 is GTSNPN and CDR2 is SVGIG in the germline V gene (reference sequence). This CDR3 is 13 amino acids long. The CDR3 protein is CAWSLQKNSPLHF. In DNA form, the CDR3 reads TGTGCCTGGAGTTTACAGAAGAATTCACCCCTCCACTTT.

The DNA of the CDR3 is TGTGCCAGCAGTGACCGGGCGGGGGGGTCCAATGAGCAGTTCTTC. It yields the protein CASSDRAGGSNEQFF. The gene calls are TRBV6-4 and TRBJ2-1; 9 bases map to TRBD2. The CDR3 sequence is 15 residues long. Per germline, CDR1 MRHNA and CDR2 SNTAGT. Trimming took 2 bases from V and 6 from J; bases not matched to a gene: 5.

CDR3 in DNA: TGTGCCATCAGTGAGCGGTCAGGACTCTATAATTCACCCCTCCACTTT. It encodes CAISERSGLYNSPLHF. The J gene is TRBJ1-6, the V gene TRBV10-3; no clear D. Per germline, CDR1 ENHRY and CDR2 SYGVKD. The V end was cut by 2 bases, the J end by 3 bases, with 11 bases between. The CDR3 spans 16 residues.

This chain connects TRBV19 to TRBJ2-3, with 10 bases matching TRBD2. The CDR3 contains 15 residues. Looked up from germline, CDR1 is LNHDA and CDR2 is SQIVND (reference sequence). Trimming at V came to 9 bases and at J to 0 bases, leaving 6 bases not matched to a gene. DNA of the CDR3: TGTGCCAGCAAAAGGACTAGCGGTAGCACAGATACGCAGTATTTT. Translated, it gives CASKRTSGSTDTQYF.

This chain links TRBV5-1 with TRBJ2-1; 7 bases agree with TRBD2. This CDR3 has 15 amino acids. Germline V lookup: CDR1 SGHRS, CDR2 YFSETQ. Trimming at V came to 5 bases and at J to 5 bases, leaving 10 bases not matched to a gene. CDR3: CASRPFAGENNEQFF. The CDR3 nucleotides are TGCGCCAGCAGGCCTTTCGCGGGGGAAAACAATGAGCAGTTCTTC.

V gene TRBV6-5 combines with J gene TRBJ1-5, with 8 bases lining up with TRBD1. Germline CDR1 reads MNHEY; CDR2 reads SVGAGI. The CDR3 loop spans 14 amino acids. The ends lost 7 bases at V and 7 bases at J; junction bases unmatched: 9. The CDR3 loop is CASIKDRGAQPQHF. CDR3 nucleotides: TGTGCCAGCATTAAAGACAGGGGTGCCCAGCCCCAGCATTTT.

The chain employs TRBV14 and TRBJ1-2; 7 bases align to TRBD1. This CDR3 region has 16 residues. The V gene's germline CDR1 is SGHDN and CDR2 FVKESK. V lost 1 base to trimming and J lost 6 bases; unmatched junction nucleotides: 11. The CDR3, as DNA: TGTGCCAGCAGCCAAGTGGAAGGGGGCGTAATGGATGGCTACACCTTC. Amino acids: CASSQVEGGVMDGYTF.

The J gene is TRBJ2-6, the V gene TRBV27; 7 bases fit TRBD1. CDR1 MNHEY and CDR2 SMNVEV come from the germline V gene (reference sequence). After removal of 3 bases from V and 0 bases from J, the junction contained 5 bases not matched to a gene. The CDR3 is made up of 17 amino acids. The CDR3 loop is CASSFTGVSSGANVLTF. CDR3 bases: TGTGCCAGCAGTTTTACAGGGGTTAGCTCTGGGGCCAACGTCCTGACTTTC.

The rearrangement uses TRBV23-1 and TRBJ1-5, with D unresolved. TRBV23-1 is an ORF, and what it does is uncertain. The CDR3 runs 14 residues. V was trimmed by 4 bases and J by 6 bases, leaving 13 bases between them. CDR3 sequence (DNA): TGCGCCAGCAGTCCCGCGGTCCCTCGTCAGCCCCAGCATTTT. Protein: CASSPAVPRQPQHF.

The chain combines TRBV5-1 with TRBJ2-5, with TRBD1 as a possible D gene (6 bases). V was clipped by 0 bases and J by 5 bases, with 14 bases between them. The length of the CDR3 is 15 residues. The germline V gene encodes CDR1 SGHRS and CDR2 YFSETQ. The CDR3 nucleotides read TGCGCCAGCAGCTTGGTAGCAGGGGCGGAGGAGACCCAGTACTTC. Translation gives CASSLVAGAEETQYF.

V gene TRBV11-3 combines with J gene TRBJ2-2; 10 positions match TRBD2. Germline V gene data show CDR1 as SGHNT and CDR2 as YENEEA. CDR3 length: 15 amino acids. Trimming cost V 5 bases and J 6 bases; bases outside gene matches: 6. DNA for the CDR3: TGTGCCAGCAGCATAAGCGGGGGGGCCCCCGGGGAGCTGTTTTTT. This translates into CASSISGGAPGELFF.

The chain carries TRBV11-2 and TRBJ2-3, with 9 bases identical to TRBD2. This CDR3 contains 15 residues. V dropped 4 bases and J dropped 4; count of bases not matched to a gene: 6. CDR1 is SGHAT, CDR2 FQNNGV, per germline. CDR3 residues: CASSSGTSRSDTQYF. For the CDR3, the DNA is TGTGCCAGCAGCTCCGGGACTAGCAGGTCAGATACGCAGTATTTT. Variable domain in full (rest from reference TRBV11-2 and TRBJ2-3): EAGVAQSPRYKIIEKRQSVAFWCNPISGHATLYWYQQILGQGPKLLIQFQNNGVVDDSQLPKDRFSAERLKGVDSTLKIQPAKLEDSAVYLCASSSGTSRSDTQYFGPGTRLTVL.

The genes are TRBV5-5 and TRBJ2-6, with D unclear. Germline values: CDR1 SGHKS, CDR2 YYEKEE (reference sequence). CDR3 length equals 15 residues. V shed 4 bases and J shed 1 base, with 9 bases lying between them. CDR3 sequence: CASSELRSGANVLTF. The CDR3 DNA is TGTGCCAGCAGCGAGCTCCGATCTGGGGCCAACGTCCTGACTTTC.

The chain has TRBV5-4 and TRBJ2-7, with 15 bases that match TRBD2. With V trimmed by 4 bases and J by 5 bases, 1 base remained unmatched. This CDR3 region has 14 residues. Germline V lookup: CDR1 SGHNT, CDR2 YYREEE (reference sequence). This CDR3 reads CASSRTSGGDEQYF. DNA for the CDR3: TGTGCCAGCAGCAGGACTAGCGGGGGGGACGAGCAGTACTTC.

The gene calls are TRBV27 and TRBJ2-2, with 8 bases identical to TRBD1. The trim removed 7 bases at V and 7 bases at J, leaving 14 bases unmatched. CDR1 and CDR2 from the germline V gene are MNHEY and SMNVEV (reference sequence). The CDR3 covers 16 residues. The CDR3 protein is CASTDRPGGGFGELFF. DNA for the CDR3: TGTGCCAGCACCGACCGCCCAGGGGGCGGGTTCGGGGAGCTGTTTTTT.

The chain employs TRBV11-3 and TRBJ2-1; TRBD2 matches at 8 bases. The CDR3 runs to 14 residues. The V gene end was trimmed by 1 base and the J gene end by 9 bases; junction bases not matched to a gene: 5. Germline V CDR1 and CDR2: SGHNT, YENEEA. The CDR3 nucleotides read TGTGCCAGCAGCTTAGCGGGAGGGCCTAGTGAGCAGTTCTTC. Its protein is CASSLAGGPSEQFF.

The chain carries TRBV5-1 and TRBJ2-1, with 11 bases matching TRBD2. CDR3 size: 14 residues. Unmatched junction bases numbered 6, after V lost 4 bases and J lost 9 bases. Germline CDR1 reads SGHRS; CDR2 reads YFSETQ. The CDR3 DNA follows: TGCGCCAGCAGCCCAATGACTAGCGGGACTGAGCAGTTCTTC. It yields the protein CASSPMTSGTEQFF.

The chain is built from TRBV28 and TRBJ1-5; D perhaps matches TRBD1 (5 bases). The CDR3 has 14 residues. Per germline, CDR1 MDHEN and CDR2 SYDVKM. V shed 6 bases and J shed 2 bases, with 11 bases lying between them. The CDR3, as DNA: TGTGCCAGCAGCCCGGGGGGGGGCAATCAGCCCCAGCATTTT. Protein sequence: CASSPGGGNQPQHF.

The chain uses TRBV5-5 and TRBJ2-5; a possible D gene is TRBD1 (6 bases). The CDR3 covers 15 residues. The V end lost 3 bases, the J end lost 5 bases, and 17 bases lay between the germline ends. Germline V lookup: CDR1 SGHKS, CDR2 YYEKEE (reference sequence). The CDR3: CASSYLFGGWETQYF. The CDR3 bases are TGTGCCAGCAGCTACCTTTTTGGGGGCTGGGAGACCCAGTACTTC.

The V gene is TRBV3-1 (or the pseudogene TRBV3-2), the J gene TRBJ2-2; D is possibly TRBD1 (6 bases). The V end was cut by 0 bases, the J end by 8 bases, with 10 bases between. The CDR3 spans 14 residues. The V gene's germline CDR1 is LGHDT and CDR2 YNNKEL (reference sequence). CDR3 protein: CASSQEGAGGELFF. As DNA, the CDR3 is TGTGCCAGCAGCCAAGAGGGGGCAGGTGGGGAGCTGTTTTTT.

The V and J genes are TRBV28 and TRBJ1-1; D is perhaps TRBD1 (6 bases). V gave up 3 bases and J gave up 1 base, with 12 bases separating them. CDR3 length equals 15 residues. Germline V lookup: CDR1 MDHEN, CDR2 SYDVKM. CDR3 nucleotides: TGTGCCAGCAGTTTTTTCACAGGGAAGAACACTGAAGCTTTCTTT. It translates to CASSFFTGKNTEAFF.

The V and J genes are TRBV6-5 and TRBJ2-5; 7 positions match TRBD1. The CDR3 spans 13 residues. Germline loops: CDR1 MNHEY, CDR2 SVGAGI. V trimming: 6 bases; J trimming: 4 bases; junction bases outside the gene matches: 5. DNA of the CDR3: TGTGCCAGCAGAACGACAGGGCGAGAGACCCAGTACTTC. Encoded protein: CASRTTGRETQYF.

This clone was observed a single time. The chain carries TRBV30 and TRBJ2-5, with D possibly matching TRBD2 (6 bases). Trimming removed 0 bases at V and 5 bases at J, with 16 bases between. Germline V gives CDR1 GTSNPN, CDR2 SVGIG (reference sequence). This CDR3 spans 15 amino acids. In DNA, the CDR3 is TGTGCCTGGAGTGTAATGGTGTCGGGGAGGGAGACCCAGTACTTC. Protein product: CAWSVMVSGRETQYF.

The chain joins TRBV9 to TRBJ1-3, with TRBD1 identical over 9 bases. Germline trimming cut 0 bases from V and 0 bases from J; bases unmatched to any gene: 13. From germline, CDR1 is SGDLS and CDR2 YYNGEE. This CDR3 contains 20 residues. The CDR3 DNA is TGTGCCAGCAGCGTAGATACAGGGGGACAGGGAGAGTACTCTGGAAACACCATATATTTT. Translated, it gives CASSVDTGGQGEYSGNTIYF.